Listed below are T cell receptor beta chains from one sample, sequenced in a study of shared clonotypes between healthy human individuals. The method was immunoSEQ multiplex PCR; TCRdb's version includes in-frame clones alone and lacks a portion of them. The sample carries approximately 1,000,000 clones, about 84% recorded once. Sample: memory CD4+ T cells from PBMCs. The source is a man younger than 30 in good health. Some clones in this sample may be carry-over from other donors' samples. CDR3s include the opening cysteine and the closing phenylalanine or tryptophan. D genes are given only for firm matches. Only some rows state a clone size, as once, few, many or a class for expanded clones.

v_call,d_call,clone_size,j_call,cdr3_nt,cdr3_aa
TRBV6-6,.,.,TRBJ2-5,TGTGCCAGCAGTTGGGGGGGGCCCCCAGAGACCCAGTACTTC,CASSWGGPPETQYF
TRBV4-1,.,.,TRBJ1-2,TGCGCCAGCAGCCACCTGGGGGTTAACTATGGCTACACCTTC,CASSHLGVNYGYTF
TRBV7-3,.,.,TRBJ1-3,TGTGCCAGCAGCTTATCCGGGGTGTCTGGAAACACCATATATTTT,CASSLSGVSGNTIYF
TRBV5-4,.,.,TRBJ2-4,TGTGCCAGCAGTTCAGACAGGAGTTTTGCCAAAAACATTCAGTACTTC,CASSSDRSFAKNIQYF
TRBV7-2,TRBD2,.,TRBJ2-1,TGTGCCAGCAGCCCGGGACTAGCGGGAGGGGGAGAGCAGTTCTTC,CASSPGLAGGGEQFF
TRBV28,.,.,TRBJ1-1,TGTGCCAGCAGGTTGCGGTCCTTTGGCACTGAAGCTTTCTTT,CASRLRSFGTEAFF
TRBV27,.,few,TRBJ1-5,TGTGCCAGCAGTTTACTAGGATTTAGCAATCAGCCCCAGCATTTT,CASSLLGFSNQPQHF
TRBV7-3,.,.,TRBJ2-2,TGTGCCAGCGCCGAGAGCACCACCGGGGAGCTGTTTTTT,CASAESTTGELFF
TRBV7-6,.,.,TRBJ2-3,TGTGCCAGCAGCCAAGGGGTGGCAGATACGCAGTATTTT,CASSQGVADTQYF
TRBV10-3,.,.,TRBJ1-5,TGTGCCATCAGTGCCACTCAGACAAGACCCCAGCATTTT,CAISATQTRPQHF
TRBV18,.,.,TRBJ2-7,TGTGCCAGCTCACCACTCCCCAACTCCTACGAGCAGTACTTC,CASSPLPNSYEQYF
TRBV4-2,.,.,TRBJ2-3,TGTGCCAGCAGCCAGGGCAGGGGCACAGATACGCAGTATTTT,CASSQGRGTDTQYF
TRBV4-3,.,.,TRBJ1-6,TGCGCCAGCAGCCAAGGGACAGCGAGCTCCTATAATTCACCCCTCCACTTT,CASSQGTASSYNSPLHF
TRBV9,.,.,TRBJ1-4,TGTGCCAGCAGCGTAGATCGTGGAGGAATAGGCGAAAAACTGTTTTTT,CASSVDRGGIGEKLFF
TRBV5-1,.,.,TRBJ1-1,TGCGCCAGCAGCTTAGCTCCGGCAGGAATGAACACTGAAGCTTTCTTT,CASSLAPAGMNTEAFF
TRBV10-2,.,many,TRBJ2-1,TGCGCCAGCACTAAGTACAATGAGCAGTTCTTC,CASTKYNEQFF
TRBV5-1,TRBD2,.,TRBJ2-2,TGCGCCAGCAACCTAGCGGGAGGGCCTGGCACCGGGGAGCTGTTTTTT,CASNLAGGPGTGELFF
TRBV29-1,.,.,TRBJ1-1,TGCAGTCACTTACAGGGAGGCACTGAAGCTTTCTTT,CSHLQGGTEAFF
TRBV5-6,.,.,TRBJ2-7,TGTGCCAGCAGCTCGGTGTTCTACGAGCAGTACTTC,CASSSVFYEQYF
TRBV19,TRBD1,.,TRBJ1-1,TGTGCCAGCACGGCTGGACAGGGGGGGAAAACTGAAGCTTTCTTT,CASTAGQGGKTEAFF
TRBV4-1,.,.,TRBJ2-5,TGCGCCAGCAGCCAACCTACTAGCAGAGAGACCCGGTACTTC,CASSQPTSRETRYF
TRBV30,.,.,TRBJ2-3,TGTGCCTCACACCATGGACTAAGGAGCACAGATACGCAGTATTTT,CASHHGLRSTDTQYF
TRBV27,TRBD2,many,TRBJ2-1,TGTGCCACTAACCGGGGACTAGCGGGCAATGAGCAGTTCTTC,CATNRGLAGNEQFF
TRBV7-9,.,.,TRBJ2-4,TGTGCCAGCAGCTTAGTAGGAGGCCAAAACATTCAGTACTTC,CASSLVGGQNIQYF
TRBV5-4,.,.,TRBJ1-2,TGTGCCAGCAGCTTGCAAGCCGCTAACTATGGCTACACCTTC,CASSLQAANYGYTF
TRBV7-9,.,.,TRBJ1-2,TGTGCCAGCAGCTTTTCCGGGGGCAGGAGCTACACCTTC,CASSFSGGRSYTF
TRBV19,.,.,TRBJ2-3,TGTGCCAGTAGTAGTGCAGATACGCAGTATTTT,CASSSADTQYF
TRBV5-6,.,once,TRBJ2-3,TGTGCCAGCAGCTTAGACAGCACAGATACGCAGTATTTT,CASSLDSTDTQYF
TRBV19,TRBD1,.,TRBJ1-5,TGTGCCAGTAGTATCCTGGGCAGGGGGACGCAGCCCCAGCATTTT,CASSILGRGTQPQHF
TRBV30,TRBD2,.,TRBJ2-5,TGTGCCTGGAGTAGGGGACTAGCGGGAGGTGGCCAAGAGACCCAGTACTTC,CAWSRGLAGGGQETQYF
TRBV28,.,.,TRBJ1-2,TGTGCCAGCGGCCGGGTGCCCCCAGGCTACACCTTC,CASGRVPPGYTF
TRBV11-2,TRBD1,.,TRBJ2-5,TGTGCCAGCAGCCTAGCCGGGACAGCTCAAGAGACCCAGTACTTC,CASSLAGTAQETQYF
TRBV5-4,TRBD2,.,TRBJ2-5,TGTGCCAGCAGCTTGAGGGCGGGAGGGGGAGAGACCCAGTACTTC,CASSLRAGGGETQYF
TRBV11-2,.,.,TRBJ2-1,TGTGCCAGCAGCCCGACCCAGGGGTATGAGCAGTTCTTC,CASSPTQGYEQFF
TRBV28,.,.,TRBJ1-5,TGTGCCAGCAGGGGGAACATCAATCAGCCCCAGCATTTT,CASRGNINQPQHF
TRBV7-3,TRBD2,.,TRBJ2-1,TGTGCCAGCAGCACGGGACTAGCGGGAAACAATGAGCAGTTCTTC,CASSTGLAGNNEQFF
TRBV2,.,many,TRBJ2-7,TGTGCCAGCAGTTTCGAATCGTACGAGCAGTACTTC,CASSFESYEQYF
TRBV7-8,TRBD2,.,TRBJ2-3,TGTGCCAGCAGCTCCTACCTGGGGTGGGCGGGAGGTTCAGATACGCAGTATTTT,CASSSYLGWAGGSDTQYF
TRBV10-3,TRBD1,.,TRBJ2-5,TGTGCCATCAGGGACTCATCAGGGGGAGAGACCCAGTACTTC,CAIRDSSGGETQYF
TRBV7-9,.,.,TRBJ1-2,TGTGCCAGCAGCTTAGAGGCAGGCCGAGGCTATGGCTACACCTTC,CASSLEAGRGYGYTF
TRBV6-1,TRBD2,.,TRBJ2-7,TGTGCCAGCGTTTTAGCGGGAGGCAATGATTACGAGCAGTACTTC,CASVLAGGNDYEQYF
TRBV10-3,.,.,TRBJ2-6,TGTGCCATCGGAAGCTCTGGGGCCAACGTCCTGACTTTC,CAIGSSGANVLTF
TRBV9,TRBD1,.,TRBJ2-5,TGTGCCAGCAGCGCAGGACAGGGGGTGAAGGGAGAGACCCAGTACTTC,CASSAGQGVKGETQYF
TRBV28,TRBD1,once,TRBJ1-5,TGTGCCAGCAGTTCGAACAGGGGCCGGCTGGTCGATCAGCCCCAGCATTTT,CASSSNRGRLVDQPQHF
TRBV9,TRBD1,.,TRBJ2-2,TGTGCCAGCAGCGTACTAACCGGGACAGGGATAGGGGAGCTGTTTTTT,CASSVLTGTGIGELFF
TRBV10-1,.,many,TRBJ2-1,TGCGCCCCCAAGGGTCTCTCTAAAGCGGATGAGCAGTTCTTC,CAPKGLSKADEQFF
TRBV29-1,TRBD2,.,TRBJ2-1,TGCAGCGGGGGGAAACTAGCGGGAGGAATCAATGAGCAGTTCTTC,CSGGKLAGGINEQFF
TRBV6-5,.,.,TRBJ2-7,TGTGCCAGCAGTAAGACAGCCGATTCCTACGAGCAGTACTTC,CASSKTADSYEQYF
TRBV9,TRBD2,few,TRBJ2-5,TGTGCCAGCAGCTCTAGCGGCCAAGAGACCCAGTACTTC,CASSSSGQETQYF
TRBV19,.,.,TRBJ2-6,TGTGCCAGTAGTACTAGCGATGCTGGGGCCAACGTCCTGACTTTC,CASSTSDAGANVLTF
TRBV2,.,few,TRBJ2-7,TGTGCCAGCAGCCTCTCCTACGAGCAGTACTTC,CASSLSYEQYF
TRBV29-1,TRBD1,.,TRBJ2-2,TGCAGCGTTACCGGGACAGCATATTCGAACACCGGGGAGCTGTTTTTT,CSVTGTAYSNTGELFF
TRBV21-1,.,.,TRBJ2-5,TGTGCCAGCAGCATCTCGGGACTAGCGGGAGTATGGGCCCTACAAGAGACCCAGTACTTC,CASSISGLAGVWALQETQYF
TRBV14,TRBD1,.,TRBJ1-2,TGTGCCAGCAGCCCCACGGACAGGGTGGCGAGGGGCTACACCTTC,CASSPTDRVARGYTF
TRBV2,.,.,TRBJ1-2,TGTGCCAGCAGTCCGGACGGGGGAGGCTACACCTTC,CASSPDGGGYTF
TRBV11-2,TRBD1,.,TRBJ2-7,TGTGCCAGCAGTCCAGTGGGTAGAGGGGGCGTCGTCTACGAGCAGTACTTC,CASSPVGRGGVVYEQYF
TRBV7-3,TRBD2,.,TRBJ2-3,TGTGCCAGCAGCTTAGGCGGGAGGACAGATACGCAGTATTTT,CASSLGGRTDTQYF